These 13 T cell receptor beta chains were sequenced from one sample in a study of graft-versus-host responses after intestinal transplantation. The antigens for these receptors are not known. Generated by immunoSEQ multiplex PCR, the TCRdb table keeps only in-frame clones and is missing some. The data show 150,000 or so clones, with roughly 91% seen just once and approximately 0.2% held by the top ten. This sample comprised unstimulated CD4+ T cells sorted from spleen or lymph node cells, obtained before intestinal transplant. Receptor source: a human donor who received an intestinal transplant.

The CDR3: CASSRSELYEQYF. CDR3 in DNA: TGTGCCAGCAGCCGCAGCGAGCTCTACGAGCAGTACTTC. This rearrangement joins TRBV11-3 to TRBJ2-7, with D unresolved. The CDR3 is 13 residues long. V gave up 5 bases and J gave up 3 bases, with 11 bases separating them. Looked up from germline, CDR1 is SGHNT and CDR2 is YENEEA.

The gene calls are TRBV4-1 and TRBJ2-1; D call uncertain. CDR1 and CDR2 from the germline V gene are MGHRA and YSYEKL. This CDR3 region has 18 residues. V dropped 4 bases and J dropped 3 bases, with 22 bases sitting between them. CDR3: CASSRMSDFNYGYNEQFF. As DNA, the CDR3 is TGCGCCAGCAGCCGAATGTCCGACTTTAATTACGGCTACAATGAGCAGTTCTTC.

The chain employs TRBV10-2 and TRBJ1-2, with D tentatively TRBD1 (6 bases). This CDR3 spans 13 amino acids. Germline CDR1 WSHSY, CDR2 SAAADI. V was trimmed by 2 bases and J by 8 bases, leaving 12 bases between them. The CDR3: CASSEPGAIGYTF. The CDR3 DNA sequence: TGCGCCAGCAGTGAGCCGGGGGCGATCGGCTACACCTTC.

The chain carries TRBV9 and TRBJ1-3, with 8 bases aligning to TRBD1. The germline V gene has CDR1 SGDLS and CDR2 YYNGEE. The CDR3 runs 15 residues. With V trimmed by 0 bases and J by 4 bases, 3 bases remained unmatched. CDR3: CASSVAGTGGNTIYF. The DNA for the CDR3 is TGTGCCAGCAGCGTAGCCGGGACAGGAGGAAACACCATATATTTT.

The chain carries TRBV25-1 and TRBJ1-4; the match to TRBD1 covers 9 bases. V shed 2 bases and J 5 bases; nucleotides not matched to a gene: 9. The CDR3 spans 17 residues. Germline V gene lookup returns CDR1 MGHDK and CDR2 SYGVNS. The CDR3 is CASSEGRSGTGNEKLFF. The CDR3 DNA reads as TGTGCCAGCAGTGAAGGTAGATCCGGGACAGGGAATGAAAAACTGTTTTTT.

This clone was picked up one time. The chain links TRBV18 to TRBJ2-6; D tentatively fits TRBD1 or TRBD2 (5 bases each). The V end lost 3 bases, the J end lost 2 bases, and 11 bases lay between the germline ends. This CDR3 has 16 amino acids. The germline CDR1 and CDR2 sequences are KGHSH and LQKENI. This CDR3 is CASSPPPGPGANVLTF. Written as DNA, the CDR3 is TGTGCCAGCTCACCCCCCCCGGGACCTGGGGCCAACGTCCTGACTTTC.

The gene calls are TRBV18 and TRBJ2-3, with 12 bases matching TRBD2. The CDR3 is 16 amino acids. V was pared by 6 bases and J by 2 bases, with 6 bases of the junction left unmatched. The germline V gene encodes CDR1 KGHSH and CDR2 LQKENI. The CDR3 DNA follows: TGTGCCAGCTCCTATCTAGCGGGAGGGCCCACAGATACGCAGTATTTT. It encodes CASSYLAGGPTDTQYF.

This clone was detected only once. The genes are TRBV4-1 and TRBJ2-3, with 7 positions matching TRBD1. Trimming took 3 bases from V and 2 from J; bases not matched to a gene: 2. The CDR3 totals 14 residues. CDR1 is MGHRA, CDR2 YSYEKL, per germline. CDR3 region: CASSQDRFTDTQYF. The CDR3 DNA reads TGCGCCAGCAGCCAGGACAGGTTCACAGATACGCAGTATTTT.

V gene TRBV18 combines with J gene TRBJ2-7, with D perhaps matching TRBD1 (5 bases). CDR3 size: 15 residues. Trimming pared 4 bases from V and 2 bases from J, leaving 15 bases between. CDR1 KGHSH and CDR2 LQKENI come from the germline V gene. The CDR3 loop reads CASSHLGQGTYEQYF. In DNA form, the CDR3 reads TGTGCCAGCTCACACCTCGGGCAGGGCACCTACGAGCAGTACTTC.

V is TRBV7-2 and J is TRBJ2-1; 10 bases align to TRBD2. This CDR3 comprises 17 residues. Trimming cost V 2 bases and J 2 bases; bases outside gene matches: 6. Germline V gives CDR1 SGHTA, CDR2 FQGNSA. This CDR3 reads CASSLRLAGEAYNEQFF. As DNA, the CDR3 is TGTGCCAGCAGCTTACGGCTAGCGGGAGAGGCCTACAATGAGCAGTTCTTC.

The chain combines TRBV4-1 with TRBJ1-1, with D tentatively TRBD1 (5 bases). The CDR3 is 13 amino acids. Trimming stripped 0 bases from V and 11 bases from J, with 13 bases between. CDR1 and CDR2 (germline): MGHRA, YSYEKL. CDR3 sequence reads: CASSQDRDRRAFF. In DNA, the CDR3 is TGCGCCAGCAGCCAAGATCGGGACCGCAGGGCTTTCTTT.

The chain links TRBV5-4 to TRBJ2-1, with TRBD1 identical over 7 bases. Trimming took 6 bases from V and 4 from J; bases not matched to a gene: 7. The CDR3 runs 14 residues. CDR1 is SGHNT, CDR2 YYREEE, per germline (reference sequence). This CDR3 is CASTMGQNYNEQFF. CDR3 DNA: TGTGCCAGCACTATGGGACAGAATTACAATGAGCAGTTCTTC.

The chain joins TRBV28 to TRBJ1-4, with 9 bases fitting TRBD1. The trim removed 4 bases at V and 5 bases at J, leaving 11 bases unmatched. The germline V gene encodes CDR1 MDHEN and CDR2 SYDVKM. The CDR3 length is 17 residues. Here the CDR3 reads CASSSITTGTGNEKLFF. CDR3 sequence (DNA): TGTGCCAGCAGTTCCATAACTACCGGGACAGGGAATGAAAAACTGTTTTTT.